These 27 T cell receptor beta chains share one sample of origin, sequenced in a study of shared clonotypes between healthy human individuals. Positively selected for CCR7, the CD45RO-negative cells used as naive CD8 cells excluded terminally differentiated effector memory CD45RA+ cells. The data were produced by immunoSEQ multiplex PCR, yet TCRdb's version contains in-frame clones alone and is incomplete. Among 2 million to 2.5 million clones, approximately 94% were seen once, and the ten largest hold about 1.1%. Material: naive CD8+ T cells sorted from blood. All receptors derive from a man younger than 35 in good health.

This chain joins TRBV5-6 and TRBJ2-1; 7 bases align to TRBD1. The CDR3 is 15 residues long. V trimming: 0 bases; J trimming: 9 bases; junction bases outside the gene matches: 9. The germline V gene has CDR1 SGHDT and CDR2 YYEEEE. DNA for the CDR3: TGTGCCAGCAGCTTGGACGAGGGGGCGCGAGTTGAGCAGTTCTTC. Translation: CASSLDEGARVEQFF. Using reference TRBV5-6 and TRBJ2-1 for the parts outside the CDR3, the full variable domain is DAGVTQSPTHLIKTRGQQVTLRCSPKSGHDTVSWYQQALGQGPQFIFQYYEEEERQRGNFPDRFSGHQFPNYSSELNVNALLLGDSALYLCASSLDEGARVEQFFGPGTRLTVL.

This clone was detected only once. The chain links TRBV6-5 to TRBJ2-4, with no clear D. The CDR3 is 15 amino acids. Germline V lookup: CDR1 MNHEY, CDR2 SVGAGI. Trimming cost V 3 bases and J 1 base, with 10 bases left between them. The CDR3 protein is CASSYSSFAKNIQYF. CDR3 nucleotide sequence: TGTGCCAGCAGTTATTCCAGCTTCGCCAAAAACATTCAGTACTTC.

The V and J genes are TRBV7-9 and TRBJ1-3; D remains unclear. Per germline, CDR1 SEHNR and CDR2 FQNEAQ (reference sequence). Trimming pared 0 bases from V and 2 bases from J, leaving 14 bases between. The CDR3 loop spans 17 amino acids. The CDR3 loop reads CASSLAPGERPGNTIYF. In nucleotides, the CDR3 is TGTGCCAGCAGCTTAGCGCCTGGGGAAAGACCTGGAAACACCATATATTTT.

On this clone itself: This specimen includes other DNA sequences encoding the same CDR3. This chain links TRBV5-1 with TRBJ1-6; D not certain. Trimming cost V 0 bases and J 6 bases, with 1 base left between them. The V gene's germline CDR1 is SGHRS and CDR2 YFSETQ. The CDR3 sequence is 12 residues long. The CDR3 reads CASSLGNSPLHF. The DNA of the CDR3 is TGCGCCAGCAGCTTGGGTAATTCACCCCTCCACTTT.

V and J are TRBV19 and TRBJ2-7; 8 nucleotides line up with TRBD2. The germline V gene encodes CDR1 LNHDA and CDR2 SQIVND (reference sequence). J gave up 5 bases and V 1 base, and 10 bases lay outside the gene matches. CDR3 length: 16 residues. The CDR3 bases are TGTGCCAGTAGTATAGGTCGGCGGGAGGTTCTAGACGAGCAGTACTTC. It specifies CASSIGRREVLDEQYF.

The chain couples TRBV5-1 to TRBJ2-7, with D possibly TRBD2 on 5 matching bases. The CDR3 covers 14 residues. CDR1 and CDR2 (germline): SGHRS, YFSETQ. V was clipped by 0 bases and J by 4 bases, with 11 bases between them. The CDR3 DNA reads as TGCGCCAGCAGCTTGGCCACGGGATGGTACGAGCAGTACTTC. Amino acid sequence: CASSLATGWYEQYF.

The J gene is TRBJ2-2, the V gene TRBV9; 7 bases agree with TRBD1. The J segment lost 6 bases and the V segment lost 3 bases, leaving 11 bases of the junction unmatched. This CDR3 spans 16 amino acids. Germline CDR1 and CDR2: SGDLS and YYNGEE. CDR3 bases: TGTGCCAGCAGCGCACAGACAGGGATAGGGGCCGGGGAGCTGTTTTTT. This encodes CASSAQTGIGAGELFF. Full variable domain (rest looked up from reference TRBV9 and TRBJ2-2): DSGVTQTPKHLITATGQRVTLRCSPRSGDLSVYWYQQSLDQGLQFLIQYYNGEERAKGNILERFSAQQFPDLHSELNLSSLELGDSALYFCASSAQTGIGAGELFFGEGSRLTVL.

The CDR3 loop reads CASRKTGAGETQYF. CDR3 in DNA: TGTGCCAGTAGGAAGACAGGGGCCGGAGAGACCCAGTACTTC. The chain couples TRBV19 to TRBJ2-5; 8 bases line up with TRBD1. V gave up 6 bases and J gave up 4 bases; unmatched junction bases: 7. The CDR3 extends over 14 amino acids. Germline loops: CDR1 LNHDA, CDR2 SQIVND (reference sequence). Full variable domain (rest looked up from reference TRBV19 and TRBJ2-5): DGGITQSPKYLFRKEGQNVTLSCEQNLNHDAMYWYRQDPGQGLRLIYYSQIVNDFQKGDIAEGYSVSREKKESFPLTVTSAQKNPTAFYLCASRKTGAGETQYFGPGTRLLVL.

The chain uses TRBV10-3 and TRBJ2-3; D might be TRBD1 (6 bases). The V and J ends lost 7 bases and 5 bases respectively, with 16 bases between them. The CDR3 is 14 amino acids. In germline, CDR1 is ENHRY, CDR2 SYGVKD. The CDR3 here is CAIKGAGVGDTQYF. The CDR3 DNA reads TGTGCCATCAAAGGGGCAGGGGTGGGAGATACGCAGTATTTT.

To note about this clone: Distinct nucleotide sequences in the sample also encode this CDR3. The chain is built from TRBV7-2 and TRBJ1-3; 7 positions agree with TRBD1. The CDR3 has 15 residues. The junction had 5 bases not matched to a gene; V was cut back by 6 bases and J by 0 bases. CDR1 and CDR2 (germline): SGHTA, FQGNSA. The CDR3 here is CASSPDRSSGNTIYF. DNA for the CDR3: TGTGCCAGCAGTCCGGACAGGTCCTCTGGAAACACCATATATTTT. Filled out from reference TRBV7-2 and TRBJ1-3, the complete variable domain reads GAGVSQSPSNKVTEKGKDVELRCDPISGHTALYWYRQSLGQGLEFLIYFQGNSAPDKSGLPSDRFSAERTGGSVSTLTIQRTQQEDSAVYLCASSPDRSSGNTIYFGEGSWLTVV.

The rearrangement uses TRBV4-1 and TRBJ2-2; D is unclear. V lost 0 bases and J 5 bases, leaving 10 bases between the germline ends. The germline V gene encodes CDR1 MGHRA and CDR2 YSYEKL. The CDR3 length is 15 residues. CDR3 in DNA: TGCGCCAGCAGCCAAGAGGTCCAGATTACCGGGGAGCTGTTTTTT. It yields the protein CASSQEVQITGELFF.

This chain links TRBV6-1 with TRBJ2-7; the D is unclear. Trimming shortened V by 2 bases and J by 0 bases, and 5 bases separated the two germline ends. The CDR3 has 13 amino acids. Germline V gene lookup returns CDR1 MNHNS and CDR2 SASEGT. CDR3 region: CASSERNSYEQYF. Here the CDR3 DNA reads TGTGCCAGCAGTGAACGGAACTCCTACGAGCAGTACTTC.

In regard to this clone: Other DNA sequences of this sample code for an identical CDR3. The chain has TRBV6-5 and TRBJ2-2; TRBD1 is a possible D gene (6 bases). The CDR3 is 14 amino acids. CDR1 MNHEY and CDR2 SVGAGI come from the germline V gene. The germline V and J ends were trimmed by 0 bases and 5 bases, with 7 bases remaining between them. CDR3 nucleotides: TGTGCCAGCAGTTACTCAGGGGGAACCGGGGAGCTGTTTTTT. Its protein is CASSYSGGTGELFF.

This rearrangement joins TRBV11-2 to TRBJ2-7; the D gene is possibly TRBD1 (6 bases). This CDR3 is built from 13 residues. Germline assignment: CDR1 SGHAT and CDR2 FQNNGV. V lost 5 bases and J 2 bases, leaving 10 bases between the germline ends. The CDR3 sequence is CASSPWDTYEQYF. For the CDR3, the DNA is TGTGCCAGCAGCCCTTGGGACACCTACGAGCAGTACTTC.

The chain is built from TRBV10-2 and TRBJ2-1; 7 nucleotides match TRBD1. There are 15 residues in the CDR3. V lost 0 bases, J lost 4 bases, and 3 bases stayed unmatched. Germline V gene sequence: CDR1 WSHSY, CDR2 SAAADI. As DNA, the CDR3 is TGCGCCAGCAGTGAGTCAGTGGGACAGTACAATGAGCAGTTCTTC. As protein: CASSESVGQYNEQFF.

About this clone itself: Other DNA sequences in the same sample also yield this CDR3. This sequence joins TRBV4-3 and TRBJ2-7; D gene unclear. This CDR3 spans 13 amino acids. CDR1 and CDR2 from the germline V gene are LGHNA and YSLEER. Trimming cost V 0 bases and J 2 bases, with 5 bases left between them. This CDR3 reads CASSQETTYEQYF. The CDR3 region has the DNA TGCGCCAGCAGCCAAGAAACTACCTACGAGCAGTACTTC.

This clone has a single count. CDR3 amino acids: CASSNFNRSYEQYF. CDR3 in DNA: TGTGCCAGCAGCAATTTTAACAGATCCTACGAGCAGTACTTC. The chain employs TRBV21-1 and TRBJ2-7; no DNA check was done on the table's D call, TRBD1. TRBV21-1 is flagged as a pseudogene. This CDR3 spans 14 amino acids.

This clone is a singleton in its sample. The chain recombines TRBV9 with TRBJ2-1; 11 bases line up with TRBD2. The V gene end was trimmed by 4 bases and the J gene end by 3 bases; junction bases not matched to a gene: 9. CDR1 is SGDLS and CDR2 is YYNGEE in the germline V gene. The CDR3 sequence is 17 residues long. CDR3 DNA sequence: TGTGCCAGCAGCCCCCCTTCCGGGACTAGCGGCTACAATGAGCAGTTCTTC. It encodes CASSPPSGTSGYNEQFF.

Remarks on this clone: Other DNA variants within this sample encode the same CDR3. This rearrangement joins TRBV7-9 to TRBJ2-1; D uncertain. Germline CDR1 reads SEHNR; CDR2 reads FQNEAQ (reference sequence). V gave up 1 base and J gave up 10 bases, with 5 bases separating them. The CDR3 is made up of 11 amino acids. The CDR3 region is CASSLGPEQFF. CDR3 sequence (DNA): TGTGCCAGCAGCTTAGGTCCCGAGCAGTTCTTC. Combining the CDR3 with reference TRBV7-9 and TRBJ2-1 gives the whole variable domain DTGVSQNPRHKITKRGQNVTFRCDPISEHNRLYWYRQTLGQGPEFLTYFQNEAQLEKSRLLSDRFSAERPKGSFSTLEIQRTEQGDSAMYLCASSLGPEQFFGPGTRLTVL.

V gene TRBV7-9 combines with J gene TRBJ1-1; no reliable D call. Germline V gives CDR1 SEHNR, CDR2 FQNEAQ (reference sequence). The CDR3 has 16 amino acids. Trimming removed 3 bases at V and 1 base at J, with 15 bases between. This CDR3 reads CASSLVPKSGNTEAFF. The CDR3 DNA reads TGTGCCAGCAGCTTGGTCCCCAAGTCGGGGAACACTGAAGCTTTCTTT.

The V and J genes are TRBV5-6 and TRBJ1-1; the D gene is possibly TRBD1 (6 bases). This CDR3 contains 15 residues. V was clipped by 4 bases and J by 4 bases, with 17 bases between them. The germline V gene has CDR1 SGHDT and CDR2 YYEEEE. This chain's CDR3 is CASSPGGGRGTEAFF. The CDR3 nucleotides are TGTGCCAGCAGCCCTGGGGGGGGGCGAGGCACTGAAGCTTTCTTT.

The rearrangement links TRBV5-6 to TRBJ2-5; no firm D call. Germline V gives CDR1 SGHDT, CDR2 YYEEEE. CDR3 length: 15 amino acids. Deletions cut 3 bases from V and 1 base from J, with 13 bases between. The CDR3 DNA follows: TGTGCCAGCAGCTCCGCACACACGGGCCAAGAGACCCAGTACTTC. The encoded protein is CASSSAHTGQETQYF.

The chain joins TRBV4-3 to TRBJ2-7; TRBD2 matches at 12 bases. Germline CDR1 LGHNA, CDR2 YSLEER. This CDR3 spans 16 amino acids. The V segment lost 5 bases and the J segment 2 bases; nucleotides outside the gene matches: 7. CDR3 coding DNA: TGCGCCAGCAGCTCCGCCGGACTAGCGGGAACCTACGAGCAGTACTTC. Translation gives CASSSAGLAGTYEQYF.

This chain links TRBV15 with TRBJ2-3; D is perhaps TRBD2 (6 bases). The V end was cut by 7 bases, the J end by 1 base, with 18 bases between. This CDR3 comprises 16 residues. Germline V CDR1 and CDR2: LNHNV, YYDKDF (reference sequence). In DNA form, the CDR3 reads TGTGCCACCAAGGAAGGGGAGGAGGGGCGCACAGATACGCAGTATTTT. Amino acids: CATKEGEEGRTDTQYF. Full variable domain (outside the CDR3, taken from reference TRBV15 and TRBJ2-3): DAMVIQNPRYQVTQFGKPVTLSCSQTLNHNVMYWYQQKSSQAPKLLFHYYDKDFNNEADTPDNFQSRRPNTSFCFLDIRSPGLGDTAMYLCATKEGEEGRTDTQYFGPGTRLTVL.

This clone was found once. The V call is TRBV4-1, the J call TRBJ1-5, with 10 positions matching TRBD1. The V segment lost 0 bases and the J segment 0 bases; nucleotides outside the gene matches: 2. The CDR3 has 17 residues. Per germline, CDR1 MGHRA and CDR2 YSYEKL. The CDR3 sequence: CASSQDRTGGSNQPQHF. The CDR3 coding sequence is TGCGCCAGCAGCCAAGATAGGACAGGGGGTAGCAATCAGCCCCAGCATTTT.

This clone has a single count. The V and J genes are TRBV19 and TRBJ2-7; TRBD1 matches at 7 bases. Germline V gene lookup returns CDR1 LNHDA and CDR2 SQIVND (reference sequence). After removal of 9 bases from V and 5 bases from J, the junction contained 7 bases not matched to a gene. The CDR3 is made up of 12 amino acids. CDR3 coding DNA: TGTGCCAGCGGACAGGTCGGGGACGAGCAGTACTTC. This gives the protein CASGQVGDEQYF.

This chain uses TRBV4-1 with TRBJ2-7, with 9 bases lining up with TRBD1. After removal of 1 base from V and 4 bases from J, the junction contained 5 bases not matched to a gene. This CDR3 has 15 amino acids. Germline V CDR1 and CDR2: MGHRA, YSYEKL. For the CDR3, the DNA is TGCGCCAGCAGCCAAGCCACAGGGGGCAGATACGAGCAGTACTTC. Residues: CASSQATGGRYEQYF.